This T cell receptor beta chain comes out of a study of long-term antiretroviral therapy in people with HIV. It was version v3.0 of the immunoSEQ assay that was run at survey level. Sequencing was performed with immunoSEQ multiplex PCR; in TCRdb, only in-frame clones are kept and a portion is missing. The data contain tens of thousands of clones, roughly 95% of them singletons. The TCR comes from a woman in her fifties or sixties with HIV. The starting material was unsorted PBMCs, obtained 3.7 years after starting antiretroviral therapy.

In DNA form, the CDR3 reads TGTGCCAGCAGCGCGGGACTAGCGGGGGGGCATAGCACAGATACGCAGTATTTT. Its protein product is CASSAGLAGGHSTDTQYF. The chain is built from TRBV9 and TRBJ2-3, with TRBD2 matching 16 bases. CDR1 and CDR2 from the germline V gene are SGDLS and YYNGEE. After removal of 3 bases from V and 0 bases from J, the junction contained 4 bases not matched to a gene. CDR3 size: 18 residues.